The clone carrying this T cell receptor (beta chain) was counted between two and nine times. Its target is unknown. Germline CDR1 reads SGHAT; CDR2 reads FQNNGV. V shed 0 bases and J shed 7 bases, with 13 bases lying between them. The CDR3 sequence is 14 residues long. After 5'RACE with constant-segment primers, TCR alpha and TCR beta cDNA libraries carrying sample barcodes and UMIs were obtained. MiXCR was run by TCRdb on the 5' RACE reads, yielding one entry per CDR3 protein. The table lists 150,000 or so distinct CDR3 sequences, around a tenth of them singletons. These data are taken from a study of T-cell memory formation after mild COVID-19. Study-wide background: TCR clusters were mostly donor specific. Study-level points and caveats: What remained unconfirmed was the SARS-CoV-2 specificity of second-wave clones peaking on day 37. Contracting CD4+ clones sat mainly in CM and EM; CD8+ in EMRA.

The sample taken for sequencing was PBMCs or a T cell subset sorted from them (not recorded which). This receptor was taken from a man younger than 30 who had mild COVID-19 (a few samples of this study predate the infection). Cell type and time point are not known. The J gene is TRBJ2-7, the V gene TRBV11-2; D is perhaps TRBD1 (5 bases). CDR3 residues: CASSLDRVRGEQYF. The CDR3 nucleotides are TGTGCCAGCAGCTTAGACAGGGTAAGGGGTGAGCAGTACTTC.